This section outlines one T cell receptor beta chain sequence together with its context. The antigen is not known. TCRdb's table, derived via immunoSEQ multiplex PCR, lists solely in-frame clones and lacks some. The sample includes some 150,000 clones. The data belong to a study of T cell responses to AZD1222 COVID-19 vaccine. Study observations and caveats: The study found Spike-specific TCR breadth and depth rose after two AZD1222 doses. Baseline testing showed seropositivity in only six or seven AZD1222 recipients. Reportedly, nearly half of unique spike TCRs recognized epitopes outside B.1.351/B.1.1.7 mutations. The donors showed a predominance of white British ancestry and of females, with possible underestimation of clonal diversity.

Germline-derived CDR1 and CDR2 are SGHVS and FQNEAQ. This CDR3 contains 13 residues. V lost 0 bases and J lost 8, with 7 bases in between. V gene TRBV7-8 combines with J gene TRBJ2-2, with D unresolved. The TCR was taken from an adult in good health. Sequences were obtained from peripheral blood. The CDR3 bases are TGTGCCAGCAGCTTAGCGATGGGAGGGGAGCTGTTTTTT. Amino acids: CASSLAMGGELFF. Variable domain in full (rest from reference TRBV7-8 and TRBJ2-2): GAGVSQSPRYKVAKRGQDVALRCDPISGHVSLFWYQQALGQGPEFLTYFQNEAQLDKSGLPSDRFFAERPEGSVSTLKIQRTQQEDSAVYLCASSLAMGGELFFGEGSRLTVL.